The subject of this entry is one T cell receptor beta chain. Its antigen remains unidentified. The data derive from a study of CD4+ T cells in melanoma. Generated by immunoSEQ multiplex PCR, the TCRdb table keeps only in-frame clones and is missing some. The data contain about 21,000 clones, around 80% of them singletons. Study conclusions and caveats: Neoantigen-specific CD4+ T cells in melanoma reportedly had diverse differentiation states.

The CDR3 has 13 residues. The germline CDR1 and CDR2 sequences are SGHKS and YYEKEE (reference sequence). The V and J ends lost 4 bases and 5 bases, in that order; junction bases with no gene match: 5. The clonotype comes from a human donor with melanoma. This chain connects TRBV5-5 to TRBJ2-5; 7 positions match TRBD1. The CDR3 spells CASSLDRWETQYF. The CDR3, as DNA: TGTGCCAGCAGCCTGGACAGGTGGGAGACCCAGTACTTC.